This T cell receptor beta chain was sequenced in a study of cytomegalovirus exposure and HLA in healthy donors. The study ran its PCR with 60 Vbeta and 13 Jbeta primers. Clones were sequenced by immunoSEQ multiplex PCR, and TCRdb holds only the in-frame ones, with some missing. This table has about 160,000 clones, roughly 85% appearing once. This CDR3 contains 15 residues. Looked up from germline, CDR1 is LNHDA and CDR2 is SQIVND (reference sequence). Between the trimmed V and J ends, which lost 5 bases and 0 bases, there was a span of 13 bases. The genes are TRBV19 and TRBJ1-2; D unclear. The receptor's source is a man aged 18 to 35 in good health and CMV-seropositive. Source material: PBMCs. The CDR3 nucleotides are TGTGCCAGTAGTCCCTCGGACGGGACTAACTATGGCTACACCTTC. The encoded protein is CASSPSDGTNYGYTF.